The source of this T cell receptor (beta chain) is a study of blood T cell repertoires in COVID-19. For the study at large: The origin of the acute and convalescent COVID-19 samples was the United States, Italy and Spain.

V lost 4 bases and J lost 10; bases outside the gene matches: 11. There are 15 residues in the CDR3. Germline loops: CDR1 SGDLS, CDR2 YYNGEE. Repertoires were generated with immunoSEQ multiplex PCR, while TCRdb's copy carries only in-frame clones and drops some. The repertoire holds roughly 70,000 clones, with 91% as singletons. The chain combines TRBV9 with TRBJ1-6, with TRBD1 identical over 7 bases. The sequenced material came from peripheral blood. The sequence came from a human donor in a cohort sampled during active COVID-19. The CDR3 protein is CASSPTHRGNSPLHF. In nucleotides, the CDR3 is TGTGCCAGCAGCCCAACCCACAGGGGAAACTCACCCCTCCACTTT.